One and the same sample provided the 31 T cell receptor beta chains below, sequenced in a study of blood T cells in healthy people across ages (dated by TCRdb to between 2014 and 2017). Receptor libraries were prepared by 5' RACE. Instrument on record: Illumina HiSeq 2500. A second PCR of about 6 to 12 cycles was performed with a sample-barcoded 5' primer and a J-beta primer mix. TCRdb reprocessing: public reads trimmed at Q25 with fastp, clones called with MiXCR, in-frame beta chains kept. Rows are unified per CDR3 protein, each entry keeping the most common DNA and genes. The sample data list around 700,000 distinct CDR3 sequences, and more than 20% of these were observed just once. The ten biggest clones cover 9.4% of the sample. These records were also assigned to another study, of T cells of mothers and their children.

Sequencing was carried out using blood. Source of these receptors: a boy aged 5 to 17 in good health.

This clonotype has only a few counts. The CDR3 region has the DNA TGTGCCAGCAGCTTAGTGGACGGGAACACTGAAGCTTTCTTT. Its protein product is CASSLVDGNTEAFF. The J gene is TRBJ1-1, the V gene TRBV7-2; D uncertain. Per the germline V gene, CDR1 is SGHTA and CDR2 is FQGNSA. The CDR3 is made up of 14 amino acids. Trimming removed 1 base at V and 1 base at J, with 7 bases between.

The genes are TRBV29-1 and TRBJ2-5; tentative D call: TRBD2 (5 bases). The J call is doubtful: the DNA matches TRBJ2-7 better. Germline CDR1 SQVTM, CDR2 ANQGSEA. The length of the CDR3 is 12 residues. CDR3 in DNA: TGCAGCGTTCGCGGCGGGCCCTACGAGCAGTACTTC. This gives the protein CSVRGGPYEQYF.

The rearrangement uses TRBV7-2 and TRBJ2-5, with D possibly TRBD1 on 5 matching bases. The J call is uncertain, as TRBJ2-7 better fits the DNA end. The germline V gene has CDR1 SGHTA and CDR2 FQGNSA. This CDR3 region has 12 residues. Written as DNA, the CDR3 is TGTGCCAGCAGCCCGAGCAGGGTCGAGCAGTACTTC. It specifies CASSPSRVEQYF.

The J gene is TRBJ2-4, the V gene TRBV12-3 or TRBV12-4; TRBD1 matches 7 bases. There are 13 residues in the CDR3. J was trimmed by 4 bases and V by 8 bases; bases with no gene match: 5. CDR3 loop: CASRDSLKNIQYF. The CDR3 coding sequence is TGTGCCAGCCGGGACAGCCTGAAAAACATTCAGTACTTC.

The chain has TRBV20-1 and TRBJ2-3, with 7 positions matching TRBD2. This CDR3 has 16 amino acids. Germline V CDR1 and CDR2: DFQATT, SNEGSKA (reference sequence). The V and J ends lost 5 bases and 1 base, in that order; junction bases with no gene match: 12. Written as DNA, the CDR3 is TGCAGTGCTCGCGCCCGGGGGGTCCTTCGCACAGATACGCAGTATTTT. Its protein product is CSARARGVLRTDTQYF.

The CDR3 nucleotides read TGCGCCAGCAGCTTGGCCCAAGCGGGTGGATACAATGAGCAGTTCTTC. Residues: CASSLAQAGGYNEQFF. The chain joins TRBV5-1 to TRBJ2-1; TRBD2 might be the D (6 bases). Germline lookup yields CDR1 SGHRS and CDR2 YFSETQ. The ends were cut back, 0 bases at V and 4 bases at J, with 14 bases in the middle. The CDR3 is 16 residues long.

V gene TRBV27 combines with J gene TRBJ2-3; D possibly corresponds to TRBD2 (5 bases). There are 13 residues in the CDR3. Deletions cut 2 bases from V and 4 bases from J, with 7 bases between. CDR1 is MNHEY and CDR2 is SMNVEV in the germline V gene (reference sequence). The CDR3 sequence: CASSLGSADTQYF. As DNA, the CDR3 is TGTGCCAGCAGTTTAGGGAGTGCAGATACGCAGTATTTT.

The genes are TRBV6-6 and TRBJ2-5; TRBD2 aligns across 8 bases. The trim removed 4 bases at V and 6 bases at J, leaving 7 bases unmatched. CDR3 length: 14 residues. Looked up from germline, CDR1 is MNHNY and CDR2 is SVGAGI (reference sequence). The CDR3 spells CASSFDSGTQTQYF. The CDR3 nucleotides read TGTGCCAGCAGTTTCGATAGCGGGACTCAGACCCAGTACTTC.

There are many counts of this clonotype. CDR3: CATSRWDSYEQYF. The CDR3 DNA reads as TGTGCCACCAGCAGGTGGGACTCCTACGAGCAGTACTTC. This sequence joins TRBV15 and TRBJ2-7; D is uncertain. V was pared by 3 bases and J by 0 bases, with 6 bases between. From germline, CDR1 is LNHNV and CDR2 YYDKDF (reference sequence). This CDR3 region has 13 residues.

The CDR3 nucleotides read TGTGCCAGCAGCCCGGGGGGGGATCGGGGCAATCAGCCCCAGCATTTT. Residues: CASSPGGDRGNQPQHF. The chain combines TRBV9 with TRBJ1-5; weak D call: TRBD1 (5 bases). The CDR3 length is 16 residues. CDR1 and CDR2 from the germline V gene are SGDLS and YYNGEE. Trimming left V 4 bases short and J 2 bases short, with 16 bases between.

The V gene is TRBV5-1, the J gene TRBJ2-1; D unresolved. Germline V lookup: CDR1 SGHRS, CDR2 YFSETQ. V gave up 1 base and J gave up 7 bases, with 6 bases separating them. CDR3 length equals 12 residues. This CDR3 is CASSLIQNEQFF. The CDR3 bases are TGCGCCAGCAGCTTGATCCAGAATGAGCAGTTCTTC.

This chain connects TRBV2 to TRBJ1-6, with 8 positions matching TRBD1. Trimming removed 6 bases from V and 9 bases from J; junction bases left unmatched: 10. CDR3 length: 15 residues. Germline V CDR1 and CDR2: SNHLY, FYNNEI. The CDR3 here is CASRPGQGNLSPLHF. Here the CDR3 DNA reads TGTGCCAGCAGACCAGGACAGGGAAACCTTTCACCCCTCCACTTT.

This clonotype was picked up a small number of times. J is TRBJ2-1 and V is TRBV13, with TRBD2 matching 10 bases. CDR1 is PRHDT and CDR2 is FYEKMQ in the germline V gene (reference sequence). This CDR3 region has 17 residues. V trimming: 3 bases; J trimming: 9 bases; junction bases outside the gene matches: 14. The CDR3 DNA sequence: TGTGCCAGCAGCTTCGGATACAGCGGGAGGGCTGATGGTGAGCAGTTCTTC. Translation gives CASSFGYSGRADGEQFF.

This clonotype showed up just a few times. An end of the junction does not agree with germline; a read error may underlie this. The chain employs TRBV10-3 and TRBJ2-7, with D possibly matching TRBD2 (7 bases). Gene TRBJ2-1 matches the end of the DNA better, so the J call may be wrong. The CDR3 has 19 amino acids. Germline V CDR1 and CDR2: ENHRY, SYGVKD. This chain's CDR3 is CAISESLGGGPDSDNEQFF. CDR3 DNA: TGTGCCATCAGTGAGTCCTTAGGGGGAGGGCCGGACTCCGACAATGAGCAGTTCTTC.

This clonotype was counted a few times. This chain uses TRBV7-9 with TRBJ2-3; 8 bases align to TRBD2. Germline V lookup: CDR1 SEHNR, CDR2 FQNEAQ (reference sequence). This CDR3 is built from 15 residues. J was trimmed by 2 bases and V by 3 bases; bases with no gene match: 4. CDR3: CASSFWTSHTDTQYF. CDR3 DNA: TGTGCCAGCAGCTTCTGGACTAGCCACACAGATACGCAGTATTTT. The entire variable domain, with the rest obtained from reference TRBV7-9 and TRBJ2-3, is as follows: DTGVSQNPRHKITKRGQNVTFRCDPISEHNRLYWYRQTLGQGPEFLTYFQNEAQLEKSRLLSDRFSAERPKGSFSTLEIQRTEQGDSAMYLCASSFWTSHTDTQYFGPGTRLTVL.

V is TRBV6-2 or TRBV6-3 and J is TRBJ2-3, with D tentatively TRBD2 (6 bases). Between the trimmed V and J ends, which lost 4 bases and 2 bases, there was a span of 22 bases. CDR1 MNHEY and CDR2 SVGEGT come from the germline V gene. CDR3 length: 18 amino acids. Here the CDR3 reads CASSFGRLAVRDTDTQYF. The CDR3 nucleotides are TGTGCCAGCAGTTTTGGACGATTAGCGGTCCGGGACACAGATACGCAGTATTTT.

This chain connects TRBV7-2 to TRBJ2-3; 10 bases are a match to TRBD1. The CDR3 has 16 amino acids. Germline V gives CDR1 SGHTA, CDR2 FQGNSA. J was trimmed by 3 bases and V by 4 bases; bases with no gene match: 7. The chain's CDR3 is CASSWGGGQGTDTQYF. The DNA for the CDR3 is TGTGCCAGCAGCTGGGGGGGGGGACAGGGGACAGATACGCAGTATTTT. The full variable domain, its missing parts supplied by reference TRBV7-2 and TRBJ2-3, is GAGVSQSPSNKVTEKGKDVELRCDPISGHTALYWYRQSLGQGLEFLIYFQGNSAPDKSGLPSDRFSAERTGGSVSTLTIQRTQQEDSAVYLCASSWGGGQGTDTQYFGPGTRLTVL.

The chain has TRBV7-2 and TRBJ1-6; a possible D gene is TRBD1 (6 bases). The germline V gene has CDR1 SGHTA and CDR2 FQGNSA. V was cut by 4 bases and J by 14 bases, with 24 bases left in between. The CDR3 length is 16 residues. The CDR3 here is CASSSTETGLVRTLHF. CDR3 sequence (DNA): TGTGCCAGCAGCTCCACCGAGACAGGTTTGGTTAGGACCCTCCACTTT.

The CDR3 region has the DNA TGTGCCAGCAGTTACCCGATAATTTCTAGCGGGATCCTCAGGAATGAGCAGTTCTTC. Protein: CASSYPIISSGILRNEQFF. This chain uses TRBV6-5 with TRBJ2-1, with TRBD2 matching 9 bases. After removal of 2 bases from V and 7 bases from J, the junction contained 18 bases not matched to a gene. Germline V gene sequence: CDR1 MNHEY, CDR2 SVGAGI. The CDR3 runs 19 residues.

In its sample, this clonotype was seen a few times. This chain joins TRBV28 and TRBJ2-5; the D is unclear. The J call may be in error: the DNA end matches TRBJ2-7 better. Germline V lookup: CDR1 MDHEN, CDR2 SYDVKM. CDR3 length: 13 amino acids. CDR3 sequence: CASSFTTSYEQYF. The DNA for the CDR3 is TGTGCCAGCAGTTTCACCACCTCCTACGAGCAGTACTTC.

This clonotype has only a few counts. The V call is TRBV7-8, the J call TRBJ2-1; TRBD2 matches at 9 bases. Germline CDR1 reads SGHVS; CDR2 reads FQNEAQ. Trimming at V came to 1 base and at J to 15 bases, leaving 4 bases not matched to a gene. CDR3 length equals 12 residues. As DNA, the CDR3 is TGTGCCAGCAGCTTAGGCGGGGGGGAGTGGTTCTTC. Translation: CASSLGGGEWFF. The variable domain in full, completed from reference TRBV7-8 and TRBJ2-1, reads GAGVSQSPRYKVAKRGQDVALRCDPISGHVSLFWYQQALGQGPEFLTYFQNEAQLDKSGLPSDRFFAERPEGSVSTLKIQRTQQEDSAVYLCASSLGGGEWFFGPGTRLTVL.

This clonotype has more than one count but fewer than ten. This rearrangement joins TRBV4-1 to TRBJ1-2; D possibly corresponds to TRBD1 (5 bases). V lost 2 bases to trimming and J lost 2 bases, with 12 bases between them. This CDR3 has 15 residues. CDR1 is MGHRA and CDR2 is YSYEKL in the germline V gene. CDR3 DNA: TGCGCCAGCAGCCAAAATAAAAGGGACAACTATGGCTACACCTTC. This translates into CASSQNKRDNYGYTF.

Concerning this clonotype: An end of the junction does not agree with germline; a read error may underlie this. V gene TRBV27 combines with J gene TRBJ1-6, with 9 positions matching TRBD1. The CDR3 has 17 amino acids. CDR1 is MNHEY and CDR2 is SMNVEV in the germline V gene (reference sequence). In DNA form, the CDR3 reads TGTGCCAGCAGTTTGTATGGACAGGGGACCAATAATTCGCCCCTCCACTTT. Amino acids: CASSLYGQGTNNSPLHF.

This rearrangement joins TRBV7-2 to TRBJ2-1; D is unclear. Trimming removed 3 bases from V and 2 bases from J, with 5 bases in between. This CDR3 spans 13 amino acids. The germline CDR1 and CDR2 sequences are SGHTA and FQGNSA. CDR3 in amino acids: CASSFSPYNEQFF. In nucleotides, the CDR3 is TGTGCCAGCAGCTTTTCTCCCTACAATGAGCAGTTCTTC.

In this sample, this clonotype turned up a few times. As DNA, the CDR3 is TGTGCCAGCAGCTCCCTCGGACCACACACAGATACGCAGTATTTT. Amino acid sequence: CASSSLGPHTDTQYF. The V and J genes are TRBV12-3 or TRBV12-4 and TRBJ2-3; no firm D call. With 6 bases removed from V and 2 bases from J, the gap between germline ends came to 15 bases. The CDR3 has 15 amino acids.

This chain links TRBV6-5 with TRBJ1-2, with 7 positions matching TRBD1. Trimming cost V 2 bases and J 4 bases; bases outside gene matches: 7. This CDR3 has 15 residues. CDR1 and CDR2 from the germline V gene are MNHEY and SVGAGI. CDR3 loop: CASSYTTGNTYGYTF. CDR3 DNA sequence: TGTGCCAGCAGTTACACGACAGGGAACACCTATGGCTACACCTTC.

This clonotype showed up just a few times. In DNA form, the CDR3 reads TGTGCCAGCAGTCCACGACAAACCACAGATACGCAGTATTTT. Translating gives CASSPRQTTDTQYF. The chain couples TRBV28 to TRBJ2-3; the D is unclear. The V end was cut by 5 bases, the J end by 2 bases, with 11 bases between. Germline lookup yields CDR1 MDHEN and CDR2 SYDVKM. This CDR3 contains 14 residues.

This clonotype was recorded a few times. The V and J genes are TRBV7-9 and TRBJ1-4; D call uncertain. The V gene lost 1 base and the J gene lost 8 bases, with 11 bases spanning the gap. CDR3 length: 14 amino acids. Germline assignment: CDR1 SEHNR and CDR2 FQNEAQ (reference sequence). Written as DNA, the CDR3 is TGTGCCAGCAGCTTAGTGGCTGGGTTCGAAAAACTGTTTTTT. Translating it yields CASSLVAGFEKLFF.

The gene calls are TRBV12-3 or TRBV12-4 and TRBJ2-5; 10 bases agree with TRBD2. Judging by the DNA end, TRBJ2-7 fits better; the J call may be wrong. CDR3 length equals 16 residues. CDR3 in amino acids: CASSFATSGKIYEQYF. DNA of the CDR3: TGTGCCAGCAGTTTTGCAACTAGCGGGAAGATCTACGAGCAGTACTTC.

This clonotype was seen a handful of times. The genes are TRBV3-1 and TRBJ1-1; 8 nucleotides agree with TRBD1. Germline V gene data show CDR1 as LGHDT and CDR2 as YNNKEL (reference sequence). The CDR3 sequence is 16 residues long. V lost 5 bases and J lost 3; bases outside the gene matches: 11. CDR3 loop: CASSEPRTGRDTEAFF. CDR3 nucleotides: TGTGCCAGCAGCGAACCGAGGACAGGGCGGGACACTGAAGCTTTCTTT.

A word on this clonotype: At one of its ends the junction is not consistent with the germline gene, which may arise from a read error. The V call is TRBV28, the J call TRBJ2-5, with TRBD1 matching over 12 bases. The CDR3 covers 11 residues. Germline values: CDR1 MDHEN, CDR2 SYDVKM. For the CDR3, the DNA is TGTGCCAGCAGTTCCGGGACAGGGGGCAACTTC. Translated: CASSSGTGGNF.